The 17 T cell receptor beta chains reported below all come from one sample, sequenced in a study of neurological immune-mediated disorders. TCRdb re-derived calls from the 5' RACE reads in MiXCR, one entry per CDR3 protein. The sample consists of tens of thousands of distinct CDR3 sequences, 3% to 4% of them appearing once. Sequencing input: CD4+ T cells from blood. These receptors all come from a woman in her forties with multiple sclerosis.

This clonotype has at least ten counts. This rearrangement joins TRBV5-1 to TRBJ2-1; 8 nucleotides match TRBD1. Germline V gene sequence: CDR1 SGHRS, CDR2 YFSETQ. V was clipped by 6 bases and J by 6 bases; unmatched bases: 8. The CDR3 has 14 amino acids. CDR3 in amino acids: CASTLGTGPNEQFF. The CDR3 DNA reads as TGCGCCAGCACCTTAGGGACAGGCCCCAATGAGCAGTTCTTC. Filled out from reference TRBV5-1 and TRBJ2-1, the complete variable domain reads KAGVTQTPRYLIKTRGQQVTLSCSPISGHRSVSWYQQTPGQGLQFLFEYFSETQRNKGNFPGRFSGRQFSNSRSEMNVSTLELGDSALYLCASTLGTGPNEQFFGPGTRLTVL.

This clonotype was observed a handful of times. The CDR3 region is CASIPGNNYGYTF. The DNA of the CDR3 is TGTGCCAGCATACCCGGGAATAACTATGGCTACACCTTC. The gene calls are TRBV6-6 and TRBJ1-2; no clear D gene. With 7 bases removed from V and 1 base from J, the gap between germline ends came to 10 bases. CDR1 is MNHNY and CDR2 is SVGAGI in the germline V gene (reference sequence). The CDR3 runs 13 residues.

Many counts were recorded for this clonotype. The V gene is TRBV29-1, the J gene TRBJ2-7; D may be TRBD1 (5 bases). V was cut by 2 bases and J by 6 bases, with 8 bases left in between. Per germline, CDR1 SQVTM and CDR2 ANQGSEA. The CDR3 has 11 residues. CDR3: CSVETGGEQYF. The CDR3, as DNA: TGCAGCGTTGAAACAGGTGGCGAGCAGTACTTC.

Ten or more counts support this clonotype. V is TRBV5-6 and J is TRBJ1-4; 8 bases are a match to TRBD1. The CDR3 is made up of 14 amino acids. Losses at the gene ends were 5 bases for V and 10 bases for J; bases not matched to a gene: 10. CDR1 SGHDT and CDR2 YYEEEE come from the germline V gene. This CDR3 is CASRLRTGRGKLFF. CDR3 nucleotide sequence: TGTGCCAGCAGACTGAGGACAGGGAGGGGAAAACTGTTTTTT.

This clonotype has at least ten counts. The chain carries TRBV11-2 and TRBJ1-1, with no clear D. The CDR3 length is 13 residues. Trimming shortened V by 4 bases and J by 6 bases, and 12 bases separated the two germline ends. CDR1 and CDR2 (germline): SGHAT, FQNNGV. The CDR3 DNA follows: TGTGCCAGCAGCTCCCCGAGGGTGTCTGAAGCTTTCTTT. It specifies CASSSPRVSEAFF.

This clonotype showed up many times. The chain uses TRBV24-1 and TRBJ2-3; D is possibly TRBD2 (5 bases). Germline CDR1 is KGHDR and CDR2 is SFDVKD. The V gene lost 3 bases and the J gene lost 4 bases, with 13 bases spanning the gap. The CDR3 loop spans 15 amino acids. CDR3 DNA sequence: TGTGCCACCAGTGATCCACAACTAGGATCAGATACGCAGTATTTT. Its protein is CATSDPQLGSDTQYF.

This clonotype was counted at least ten times. This chain uses TRBV5-5 with TRBJ1-3, with D uncertain. The CDR3 runs 14 residues. The germline gives CDR1 SGHKS, CDR2 YYEKEE (reference sequence). Trimming cost V 0 bases and J 4 bases, with 8 bases left between them. The CDR3 here is CASSLDRMGNTIYF. CDR3 coding DNA: TGTGCCAGCAGCTTGGACCGTATGGGAAACACCATATATTTT.

The rearrangement links TRBV11-2 to TRBJ1-1; no reliable D call. The CDR3 length is 14 residues. The V gene's germline CDR1 is SGHAT and CDR2 FQNNGV. Trimming pared 0 bases from V and 5 bases from J, leaving 10 bases between. The CDR3 DNA reads TGTGCCAGCAGCTTAGAGATGGGCGGGACTGAAGCTTTCTTT. Protein: CASSLEMGGTEAFF.

This clonotype was counted ten times or more. The rearrangement uses TRBV20-1 and TRBJ1-6; TRBD1 matches at 8 bases. Germline CDR1 DFQATT, CDR2 SNEGSKA (reference sequence). The CDR3 consists of 14 residues. The ends lost 6 bases at V and 10 bases at J; junction bases unmatched: 11. The DNA for the CDR3 is TGCAGTGCGGGTGGGGCAGGGGGCGCGTCACCCCTCCACTTT. It codes for CSAGGAGGASPLHF.

This clonotype was picked up many times. This chain connects TRBV10-3 to TRBJ2-7, with TRBD1 identical over 12 bases. Germline V gene lookup returns CDR1 ENHRY and CDR2 SYGVKD. V shed 7 bases and J 5 bases; nucleotides not matched to a gene: 6. This CDR3 has 14 amino acids. The CDR3 region is CAITAGTGGNEQYF. The CDR3 coding sequence is TGTGCCATCACCGCCGGGACAGGGGGCAACGAGCAGTACTTC.

In this sample, this clonotype turned up many times. The rearrangement joins TRBV7-9 to TRBJ2-3; 15 bases are shared with TRBD2. This CDR3 comprises 18 residues. V trimming: 5 bases; J trimming: 4 bases; junction bases outside the gene matches: 10. The V gene's germline CDR1 is SEHNR and CDR2 FQNEAQ (reference sequence). The CDR3, as DNA: TGTGCCAGCAGCACCTACAGGACTAGCGGGGGGGCCGCAGATACGCAGTATTTT. This codes for CASSTYRTSGGAADTQYF.

There are many counts of this clonotype. The rearrangement links TRBV3-1 to TRBJ2-7, with D hard to call. Trimming shortened V by 1 base and J by 3 bases, and 13 bases separated the two germline ends. Germline CDR1 LGHDT, CDR2 YNNKEL (reference sequence). The CDR3 has 15 residues. DNA of the CDR3: TGTGCCAGCAGCCAAGGGCCCGACTCCCTCTACGAGCAGTACTTC. It translates to CASSQGPDSLYEQYF.

CDR3 protein: CASSLGRGTQRETQYF. CDR3 nucleotide sequence: TGCGCCAGCAGCTTGGGTCGTGGTACCCAACGAGAGACCCAGTACTTC. This chain uses TRBV5-1 with TRBJ2-5; D call uncertain. The CDR3 sequence is 16 residues long. Trimming removed 0 bases from V and 4 bases from J, with 16 bases in between. Per germline, CDR1 SGHRS and CDR2 YFSETQ.

This clonotype was detected ten times or more. V and J are TRBV24-1 and TRBJ1-6; 7 positions agree with TRBD1. CDR1 KGHDR and CDR2 SFDVKD come from the germline V gene. V lost 7 bases and J lost 6; bases outside the gene matches: 2. The CDR3 length is 13 residues. This CDR3 is CATSRDSNSPLHF. The CDR3 DNA follows: TGTGCCACCAGCCGGGACAGTAATTCACCCCTCCACTTT.

This clonotype was detected ten times or more. The V gene is TRBV5-6, the J gene TRBJ1-2; unclear D gene. Trimming took off 0 bases at V and 4 bases at J, with 4 bases between the two ends. The CDR3 has 12 amino acids. From germline, CDR1 is SGHDT and CDR2 YYEEEE. CDR3 DNA: TGTGCCAGCAGCTTGGACACCTATGGCTACACCTTC. It yields the protein CASSLDTYGYTF.

This clonotype came up many times. The chain carries TRBV7-9 and TRBJ2-5; D call uncertain. Trimming cost V 5 bases and J 5 bases, with 9 bases left between them. This CDR3 has 12 amino acids. Germline V CDR1 and CDR2: SEHNR, FQNEAQ (reference sequence). CDR3 in DNA: TGTGCCAGCAGCAGGAATTGGGAGACCCAGTACTTC. Protein product: CASSRNWETQYF.

In this sample, this clonotype turned up many times. The chain links TRBV7-6 to TRBJ2-5; D gene ambiguous. The CDR3 has 12 amino acids. The germline gives CDR1 SGHVS, CDR2 FNYEAQ. The germline V and J ends were trimmed by 0 bases and 4 bases, with 3 bases remaining between them. Here the CDR3 reads CASSLAAETQYF. The DNA of the CDR3 is TGTGCCAGCAGCTTAGCGGCAGAGACCCAGTACTTC.